The present entry profiles one T cell receptor (beta chain) with its context. These data are taken from a study of technical replicates of blood from a handful of donors. Sequencing was performed with immunoSEQ multiplex PCR; in TCRdb, only in-frame clones are kept and a portion is missing. The table has about 100,000 clones, 96% seen once. This TCR was recovered from a human donor in good health. Specimen: T cells isolated from PBMCs.

CDR3 protein: CASSLVTIAGSYEQYF. The CDR3 DNA reads as TGCGCCAGCAGCTTGGTGACTATAGCGGGATCCTACGAGCAGTACTTC. The V gene is TRBV5-1, the J gene TRBJ2-7; 8 bases fit TRBD2. Germline lookup yields CDR1 SGHRS and CDR2 YFSETQ. The CDR3 contains 16 residues. V trimming: 0 bases; J trimming: 1 base; junction bases outside the gene matches: 6.